These T cell receptor beta chains were read from a single sample in a study of T-cell memory formation after mild COVID-19. TCRdb called the 5' RACE reads again in MiXCR, with one record for every CDR3 protein. The profile covers 530,000 or so distinct CDR3 sequences, with 15% to 20% appearing a single time and roughly 7.8% taken by the ten largest. The specimen sequenced was PBMCs or a T cell subset sorted from them (not recorded which). These receptors were collected from an adult woman who had mild COVID-19 (a few samples of this study predate the infection). Cell type and time point are not known. Each CDR3 is given without its conserved first and last residue.

TRBV4-2	TRBJ2-2	ASSQGTSGGAFGELF
TRBV6-6	TRBJ1-1	ASSYRDSEAF
TRBV24-1	TRBJ2-1	ATSDSGLAGGEQF
TRBV12-3/TRBV12-4	TRBJ1-1	ASSRGGTGNTEAF
TRBV5-1	TRBJ2-7	ASSSLPADRGAHEQY
TRBV18	TRBJ2-3	ASSPGLAGVSTDTQY
TRBV29-1	TRBJ1-3	SVEYTGLGNTIY
TRBV7-6	TRBJ2-1	ASSPPGARPYNEQF
TRBV11-3	TRBJ2-1	ASRQGTYNEQF
TRBV4-3	TRBJ2-7	ASSQGWQGPSYEQY
TRBV4-2	TRBJ2-1	ASSQGGAHEQF
TRBV5-1	TRBJ2-1	ASSKTLGSYNEQF
TRBV7-2	TRBJ2-7	ASSSYRYEQY
TRBV3-1	TRBJ1-6	ASSQGQANSPLH
TRBV25-1	TRBJ1-3	ASSEGLFSGNTIY
TRBV12-3/TRBV12-4	TRBJ2-3	ASSLSLTSGTLRAQY
TRBV7-9	TRBJ2-3	ASSLGIGTARADTQY
TRBV20-1	TRBJ1-1	SARDTGVYTEAF
TRBV7-9	TRBJ1-2	ASSNRASTNYGYT
TRBV7-9	TRBJ1-1	ASSLEEDTEAF
TRBV6-5	TRBJ1-1	ASRLRSGNTEAF
TRBV27	TRBJ1-5	ASTAGGRGNQPQH
TRBV7-9	TRBJ2-3	ASSFSSGRGDTQY
TRBV7-3	TRBJ2-7	ASSSDADVLAGENTWYEQY
TRBV7-9	TRBJ2-1	ASSSGLAGGWNEQF
TRBV15	TRBJ2-2	ATSRDRNTGELF
TRBV11-2	TRBJ2-1	ASSPTTGENEQF
TRBV7-3	TRBJ2-1	ASSIDRDNEQF
TRBV12-3/TRBV12-4	TRBJ1-3	ASTPSRNTIY
TRBV3-1	TRBJ2-1	ASNPSGAAYNEQF
TRBV7-3	TRBJ2-3	SSSLTVGDTQY
TRBV6-2/TRBV6-3	TRBJ2-3	ASRPSVGRGTDTQY
TRBV7-9	TRBJ2-2	ASSSGTGDLGELF
TRBV6-5	TRBJ1-1	ASSYPGRMNTEAF
TRBV18	TRBJ1-2	ASSPPSGNYGYT
TRBV12-3/TRBV12-4	TRBJ1-1	ASSFPPGTEAF
TRBV12-3/TRBV12-4	TRBJ2-3	ASSLTRSTDTQY
TRBV6-1	TRBJ2-2	ASSLDYFTGELF
TRBV3-1	TRBJ1-1	ASSQGVVWSTEAF
TRBV5-1	TRBJ2-1	ASSLGPEGSYNEQF
TRBV6-5	TRBJ1-1	ASTRTGWTEAF
TRBV2	TRBJ1-1	ASRVEQGAGSEAF
TRBV12-3/TRBV12-4	TRBJ1-4	ASSLMTGANEKLF
TRBV24-1	TRBJ1-2	ATSDDRDRIYGYT
TRBV12-3/TRBV12-4	TRBJ2-2	ASSLRQGYTGELF
TRBV4-3	TRBJ1-5	ASSQEVLDRGYQPQH